The clone carrying this TCR beta chain was picked up a small number of times. Its cognate antigen is unknown. PCR primers comprised 60 Vbeta and 13 Jbeta primers. This table comes from immunoSEQ multiplex PCR, and its TCRdb copy is limited to in-frame clones, with some not included. The data contain 130,000 to 150,000 clones, roughly 73% of them seen just once; the ten biggest clones take up over 1%. The data derive from a study of cytomegalovirus exposure and HLA in healthy donors. Study-wide findings and caveats: A few of the chains that were CMV-associated were confirmed in vitro to be specific for CMV antigens. Within a later analysis, the majority of CMV-associated TCR beta chains appeared HLA-restricted. Later analysis suggested links between common viral pathogens and several top significant clusters. The records held CMV serostatus as the only immune exposure information.

CDR3 length equals 15 residues. V shed 3 bases and J 6 bases; nucleotides not matched to a gene: 10. Germline values: CDR1 MNHNS, CDR2 SASEGT. This clonotype was sampled from a woman aged 40 to 50 in good health and CMV-seronegative. J is TRBJ2-7 and V is TRBV6-1; 8 bases map to TRBD1. Sequenced input: PBMCs. The CDR3 region has the DNA TGTGCCAGCAGTGACCGTGGACAGGGAGTTGGCGAGCAGTACGTC. Its translation: CASSDRGQGVGEQYV.